Below, 22 T cell receptor beta chains from the same sample are listed, as sequenced in a study of blood T cell repertoires in COVID-19. Assay used: immunoSEQ multiplex PCR; TCRdb lists only in-frame clones, some missing. Here the sample spans more than 200,000 clones, around 84% being singletons. The sequenced sample was peripheral blood. All receptors derive from a man aged 55 to 70 with acute or convalescent COVID-19.

The chain employs TRBV6-5 and TRBJ1-5, with TRBD1 identical over 8 bases. Per the germline V gene, CDR1 is MNHEY and CDR2 is SVGAGI. J was trimmed by 7 bases and V by 7 bases; bases with no gene match: 6. The CDR3 sequence is 13 residues long. The CDR3 DNA reads as TGTGCCAGCACGGCGGACAGGGCGCAGCCCCAGCATTTT. Translation: CASTADRAQPQHF.

Remarks on this clone: Other nucleotide sequences in the sample specify the same CDR3. The gene calls are TRBV5-1 and TRBJ1-1, with 7 bases fitting TRBD1. J gave up 0 bases and V 4 bases, and 3 bases lay outside the gene matches. The germline CDR1 and CDR2 sequences are SGHRS and YFSETQ. This CDR3 contains 14 residues. CDR3 DNA: TGCGCCAGCAGCCTAGGGGGCGTGAACACTGAAGCTTTCTTT. Amino acids: CASSLGGVNTEAFF.

The genes are TRBV27 and TRBJ1-3; 7 nucleotides line up with TRBD1. Germline V gives CDR1 MNHEY, CDR2 SMNVEV (reference sequence). This CDR3 has 14 amino acids. J gave up 4 bases and V 2 bases, and 2 bases lay outside the gene matches. CDR3: CASSLRDRGNTIYF. The CDR3 nucleotides read TGTGCCAGCAGTTTAAGGGACAGAGGAAACACCATATATTTT.

The chain couples TRBV5-1 to TRBJ2-5; possible D gene TRBD1, 6 bases. The germline CDR1 and CDR2 sequences are SGHRS and YFSETQ. This CDR3 region has 14 residues. V dropped 2 bases and J dropped 5 bases, with 13 bases sitting between them. CDR3 nucleotide sequence: TGCGCCAGCAGCTTAGGGGGTGTGGTGGAGACCCAGTACTTC. It specifies CASSLGGVVETQYF.

This clone appeared once. The CDR3 DNA follows: TGTGCCATCAGTGATCGGACTAGCGGGAGGGGGACAGATACGCAGTATTTT. This gives the protein CAISDRTSGRGTDTQYF. The V gene is TRBV10-3, the J gene TRBJ2-3, with 15 bases identical to TRBD2. Germline V CDR1 and CDR2: ENHRY, SYGVKD. This CDR3 region has 17 residues. Losses at the gene ends were 3 bases for V and 3 bases for J; bases not matched to a gene: 4.

The V gene is TRBV2, the J gene TRBJ2-7, with 10 bases fitting TRBD2. Germline-derived CDR1 and CDR2 are SNHLY and FYNNEI. CDR3 length equals 13 residues. Unmatched junction bases numbered 1, after V lost 6 bases and J lost 2 bases. The DNA for the CDR3 is TGTGCCAGCAGGAGCGGGGGGGCCTACGAGCAGTACTTC. As protein: CASRSGGAYEQYF.

The J gene is TRBJ1-1, the V gene TRBV7-8; 7 bases are a match to TRBD1. J gave up 4 bases and V 5 bases, and 4 bases lay outside the gene matches. CDR3 length: 13 amino acids. Looked up from germline, CDR1 is SGHVS and CDR2 is FQNEAQ. CDR3 coding DNA: TGTGCCAGCAGCGAGGGGGCGTTCACTGAAGCTTTCTTT. Its translation is CASSEGAFTEAFF.

This sequence joins TRBV4-1 and TRBJ2-2, with D unclear. The germline V and J ends were trimmed by 2 bases and 2 bases, with 3 bases remaining between them. The CDR3 spans 13 residues. The germline V gene encodes CDR1 MGHRA and CDR2 YSYEKL. The CDR3 DNA reads as TGCGCCAGCAGCCAATCAAACACCGGGGAGCTGTTTTTT. Amino acids: CASSQSNTGELFF.

This clone was seen only a few times. The gene calls are TRBV4-1 and TRBJ1-1, with a tentative D call TRBD1 (6 bases). V shed 3 bases and J shed 2 bases, with 10 bases lying between them. The CDR3 covers 14 residues. The germline V gene encodes CDR1 MGHRA and CDR2 YSYEKL. CDR3 coding DNA: TGCGCCAGCAGCCAGGACAGCGGTAACACTGAAGCTTTCTTT. Its protein product is CASSQDSGNTEAFF.

Turning to this clone: Other DNA sequences in this specimen translate into the identical CDR3. This chain joins TRBV18 and TRBJ2-5; 14 nucleotides agree with TRBD2. V shed 1 base, J shed 2 bases, and the junction held 0 bases outside the gene matches. Per germline, CDR1 KGHSH and CDR2 LQKENI. The CDR3 spans 16 residues. Written as DNA, the CDR3 is TGTGCCAGCTCACCACGACTAGCGGGGGGGCAAGAGACCCAGTACTTC. This sequence encodes CASSPRLAGGQETQYF.

V gene TRBV3-1 (or the pseudogene TRBV3-2) combines with J gene TRBJ2-3, with D unresolved. Germline loops: CDR1 LGHDT, CDR2 YNNKEL (reference sequence). Trimming left V 6 bases short and J 0 bases short, with 10 bases between. The CDR3 is made up of 14 amino acids. For the CDR3, the DNA is TGTGCCAGCAGACTGACTCTTAGCACAGATACGCAGTATTTT. Residues: CASRLTLSTDTQYF.

The rearrangement uses TRBV28 and TRBJ2-7; D may be TRBD2 (5 bases). V lost 5 bases and J 1 base, leaving 12 bases between the germline ends. This CDR3 is built from 14 residues. Germline assignment: CDR1 MDHEN and CDR2 SYDVKM. The CDR3 sequence: CASSLLGASYEQYF. CDR3 DNA sequence: TGTGCCAGCAGTCTCTTGGGAGCTTCCTACGAGCAGTACTTC.

The gene calls are TRBV27 and TRBJ2-1, with TRBD2 matching over 12 bases. CDR3 size: 17 residues. J was trimmed by 1 base and V by 6 bases; bases with no gene match: 7. The germline gives CDR1 MNHEY, CDR2 SMNVEV (reference sequence). The CDR3 DNA reads as TGTGCCAGCAGGGCTAGCGGGAGGGCCCGGTCCTACAATGAGCAGTTCTTC. Translated, it gives CASRASGRARSYNEQFF.

The chain links TRBV4-3 to TRBJ2-1, with D hard to call. V lost 5 bases to trimming and J lost 9 bases, with 8 bases between them. This CDR3 region has 11 residues. Germline V gene sequence: CDR1 LGHNA, CDR2 YSLEER. This CDR3 reads CASSMLGEQFF. CDR3 in DNA: TGCGCCAGCAGCATGCTCGGTGAGCAGTTCTTC.

About this clone itself: An end of the junction does not agree with germline; a read error may underlie this. The CDR3 loop is CASSLGDRHLGETQYF. The CDR3 nucleotides are TGTGCTAGCAGCTTAGGGGACAGACATTTAGGGGAGACCCAGTACTTC. The chain employs TRBV7-7 and TRBJ2-5; TRBD1 agrees at 7 bases. Germline V gives CDR1 SSHAT, CDR2 FNYEAQ (reference sequence). The CDR3 spans 16 residues.

The V gene is TRBV6-2 or TRBV6-3, the J gene TRBJ1-1; 10 bases line up with TRBD1. Germline CDR1 MNHEY, CDR2 SVGEGT. The CDR3 is 17 residues long. Trimming cost V 7 bases and J 6 bases; bases outside gene matches: 17. The DNA of the CDR3 is TGTGCCAGCAACCCCAATGGTTTAGGGGACAGGGGTTCTGAAGCTTTCTTT. It is translated as CASNPNGLGDRGSEAFF.

In this sample, this clone turned up once. The chain links TRBV5-8 to TRBJ1-2, with D possibly matching TRBD1 (5 bases). Trimming pared 4 bases from V and 2 bases from J, leaving 12 bases between. The CDR3 runs to 14 residues. Germline V lookup: CDR1 SGHTS, CDR2 YDEGEE. CDR3 sequence (DNA): TGTGCCAGCAGCCACGACAGACCAAACTATGGCTACACCTTC. Residues: CASSHDRPNYGYTF. The full variable domain, with the rest looked up from reference TRBV5-8 and TRBJ1-2, is EAGVTQSPTHLIKTRGQQATLRCSPISGHTSVYWYQQALGLGLQFLLWYDEGEERNRGNFPPRFSGRQFPNYSSELNVNALELEDSALYLCASSHDRPNYGYTFGSGTRLTVV.

A remark on this clone: A read error may produce the germline difference seen at one junction end. Here the CDR3 DNA reads TGTGCCAGCAGCGAAGTAGCCTTCCGACTCATCGGTAGGGGAGAGACCCAGTACTTC. It is translated as CASSEVAFRLIGRGETQYF. The rearrangement joins TRBV2 to TRBJ2-5; D might be TRBD1 (5 bases). CDR1 is SNHLY, CDR2 FYNNEI, per germline. The CDR3 covers 19 residues.

V and J are TRBV7-9 and TRBJ1-1, with TRBD1 identical over 9 bases. Germline loops: CDR1 SEHNR, CDR2 FQNEAQ (reference sequence). V shed 5 bases, J shed 5 bases, and the junction held 3 bases outside the gene matches. This CDR3 has 13 residues. The CDR3 coding sequence is TGTGCCAGCAGCGCACAGGGGGCGACTGAAGCTTTCTTT. It yields the protein CASSAQGATEAFF.

The CDR3 DNA sequence: TGTGCCAGCTCAGAGACGGCGGGGGCCCAGTACTTC. This sequence encodes CASSETAGAQYF. The chain is built from TRBV18 and TRBJ2-5; 7 nucleotides align to TRBD2. V shed 5 bases, J shed 9 bases, and the junction held 6 bases outside the gene matches. The CDR3 is 12 amino acids. Germline-derived CDR1 and CDR2 are KGHSH and LQKENI.

V gene TRBV1 combines with J gene TRBJ1-2. TRBV1 is flagged as a pseudogene. The CDR3 runs 12 residues. The CDR3 is CTSSQAAYGYTF. The CDR3 DNA sequence: TGCACCAGCAGCCAAGCCGCGTATGGCTACACCTTC.

The rearrangement links TRBV6-6 to TRBJ2-1; 8 bases fit TRBD2. Germline V gene data show CDR1 as MNHNY and CDR2 as SVGAGI (reference sequence). The CDR3 has 16 amino acids. V shed 2 bases, J shed 3 bases, and the junction held 6 bases outside the gene matches. CDR3 DNA: TGTGCCAGCAGTTACCTCTCCGGGACTAGCTACAATGAGCAGTTCTTC. Encoded protein: CASSYLSGTSYNEQFF.